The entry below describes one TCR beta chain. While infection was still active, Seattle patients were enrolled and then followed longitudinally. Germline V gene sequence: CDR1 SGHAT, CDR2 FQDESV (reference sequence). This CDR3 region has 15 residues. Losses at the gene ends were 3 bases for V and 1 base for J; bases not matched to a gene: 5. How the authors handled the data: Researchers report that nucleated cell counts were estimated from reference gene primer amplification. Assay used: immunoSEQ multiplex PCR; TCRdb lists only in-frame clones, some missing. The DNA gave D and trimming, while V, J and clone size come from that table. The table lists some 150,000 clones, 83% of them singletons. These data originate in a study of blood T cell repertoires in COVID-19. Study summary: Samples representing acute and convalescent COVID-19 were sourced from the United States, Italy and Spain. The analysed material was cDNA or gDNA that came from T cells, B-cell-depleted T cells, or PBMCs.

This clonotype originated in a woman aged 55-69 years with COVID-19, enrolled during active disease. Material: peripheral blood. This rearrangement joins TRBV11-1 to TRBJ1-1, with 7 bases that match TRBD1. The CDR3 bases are TGTGCCAGCAGCTTTCTCCGGGACAGGAACACTGAAGCTTTCTTT. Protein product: CASSFLRDRNTEAFF.